This T cell receptor (beta chain) was captured by sequencing in a study of vaccination and CD4 T cells after COVID-19. The treatment here: approximately 9-day PBMC culture with coronavirus spike peptide pools or control peptides (ViraFEST assay). The unexposed donor provided CD4+ T cells, which were taken before the COVID-19 pandemic (2011-2018). When about ten days of culture had elapsed, CD4+ T cells were isolated by negative selection. This clonotype has a handful of counts. Its antigen is not identified. The CDR3 length is 13 residues. Germline CDR1 reads MDHEN; CDR2 reads SYDVKM. The study sequenced cultured CD4+ T cell DNA using the Oncomine TCR Beta short-read assay. Scientists extracted genomic DNA from CD4+ T cells grown in culture. From the PCR reads, TCRdb called clonotypes with MiXCR, one entry per CDR3 protein. The sample shows approximately 9,800 distinct CDR3 sequences, about 33% of them seen only once.

This TCR came from a human donor in good health. The J gene is TRBJ1-6, the V gene TRBV28, with TRBD1 matching over 7 bases. Sequencing was performed on CD4+ T cells from blood, cultured in vitro. The CDR3 coding sequence is TGTGCGGGAGCAGGTCAGGGGGATTCACCCCTCCACTTT. Amino acids: CAGAGQGDSPLHF.